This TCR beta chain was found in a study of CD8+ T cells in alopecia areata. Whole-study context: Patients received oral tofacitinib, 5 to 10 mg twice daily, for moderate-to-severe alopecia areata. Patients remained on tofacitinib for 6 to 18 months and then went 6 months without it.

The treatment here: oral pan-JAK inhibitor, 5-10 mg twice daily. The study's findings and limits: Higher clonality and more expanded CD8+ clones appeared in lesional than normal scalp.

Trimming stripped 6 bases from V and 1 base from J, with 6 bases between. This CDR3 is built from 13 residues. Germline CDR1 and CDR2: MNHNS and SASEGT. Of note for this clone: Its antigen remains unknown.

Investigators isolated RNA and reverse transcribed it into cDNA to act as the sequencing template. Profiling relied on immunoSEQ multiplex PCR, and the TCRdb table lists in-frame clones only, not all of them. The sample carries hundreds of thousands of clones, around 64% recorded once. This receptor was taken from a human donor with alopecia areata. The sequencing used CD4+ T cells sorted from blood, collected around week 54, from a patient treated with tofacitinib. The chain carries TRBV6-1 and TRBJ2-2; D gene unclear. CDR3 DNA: TGTGCCAGCAGGGCAGGGAACACCGGGGAGCTGTTTTTT. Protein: CASRAGNTGELFF.